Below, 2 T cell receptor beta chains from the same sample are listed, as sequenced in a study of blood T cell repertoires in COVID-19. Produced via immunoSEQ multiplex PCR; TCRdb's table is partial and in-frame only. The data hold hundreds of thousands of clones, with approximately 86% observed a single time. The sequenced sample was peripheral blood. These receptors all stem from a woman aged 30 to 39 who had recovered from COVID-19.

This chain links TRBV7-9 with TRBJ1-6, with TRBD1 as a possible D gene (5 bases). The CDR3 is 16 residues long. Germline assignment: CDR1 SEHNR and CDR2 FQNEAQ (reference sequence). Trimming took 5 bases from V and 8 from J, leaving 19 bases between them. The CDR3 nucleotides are TGTGCCAGCAGCCAAAGAAGCGGGGGGAAGGATTCACCCCTCCACTTT. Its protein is CASSQRSGGKDSPLHF.

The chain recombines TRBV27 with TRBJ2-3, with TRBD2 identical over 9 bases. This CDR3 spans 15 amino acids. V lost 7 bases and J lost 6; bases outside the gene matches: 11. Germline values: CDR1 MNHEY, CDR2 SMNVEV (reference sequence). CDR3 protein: CASTPLAGLGDTQYF. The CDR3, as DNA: TGTGCCAGCACCCCGCTAGCGGGGTTGGGGGATACGCAGTATTTT.